The 21 T cell receptor delta chains listed next were all sequenced from one sample in a study of Vδ1+ human thymocytes. Study-wide findings and caveats: Highly polyclonal TRG and TRD repertoires with Gaussian CDR3 length distributions appeared in thymus.

Their recognized antigens are unknown. Extracted RNA was reverse transcribed into cDNA. The CDR3 regions were amplified by multiplex PCR from V-gene primers to a constant-region primer. TCRdb re-processed the multiplex PCR reads using CATT. The sample gives 54,000 or so delta-chain clones, around 15% of which show up once; around 0.5% is in the top ten. Sequenced sample: Vdelta1+ gamma-delta thymocytes from the thymus. Subset: FACS-sorted CD3+ TCRalphabeta- TCRVdelta1+ TCRVdelta2- thymocytes. Every receptor here comes from a boy in the first two years of life who had congenital heart surgery.

Only a few counts were recorded for this clone. The rearrangement uses TRDV1 and TRDJ1; no reliable D call. CDR3 length: 19 residues. Trimming pared 1 base from V and 2 bases from J, leaving 23 bases between. CDR1 is TSWWSYY and CDR2 is QGS in the germline V gene. CDR3 sequence: CALGEPPFGRLILTDKLIF. CDR3 sequence (DNA): TGTGCTCTTGGGGAACCTCCTTTTGGAAGGTTAATATTGACCGATAAACTCATCTTT.

This clone was counted only a few times. The rearrangement uses TRDV1 and TRDJ1; TRDD3 matches 10 bases. CDR1 is TSWWSYY and CDR2 is QGS in the germline V gene. CDR3 size: 20 residues. V was pared by 3 bases and J by 2 bases, with 18 bases of the junction left unmatched. The CDR3 here is CALGDLPFHGWGIGTDKLIF. CDR3 bases: TGTGCTCTTGGGGACCTACCCTTCCACGGCTGGGGGATAGGGACCGATAAACTCATCTTT.

The chain is built from TRDV1 and TRDJ1, with 10 bases fitting TRDD3. Losses at the gene ends were 0 bases for V and 2 bases for J; bases not matched to a gene: 21. Looked up from germline, CDR1 is TSWWSYY and CDR2 is QGS. The CDR3 is 22 amino acids. CDR3 in DNA: TGTGCTCTTGGGGAACTAGGGGGTAGTTGGGGGATACTGCACAACGGGACCGATAAACTCATCTTT. Its translation is CALGELGGSWGILHNGTDKLIF.

V gene TRDV1 combines with J gene TRDJ1; D is unclear. Germline CDR1 and CDR2: TSWWSYY and QGS. Deletions cut 1 base from V and 0 bases from J, with 15 bases between. The CDR3 extends over 17 amino acids. This CDR3 reads CALGEQGALSNTDKLIF. The CDR3 nucleotides are TGTGCTCTTGGGGAACAGGGAGCACTGTCCAACACCGATAAACTCATCTTT.

The chain recombines TRDV1 with TRDJ2; D might be TRDD2 (5 bases). Germline V CDR1 and CDR2: TSWWSYY, QGS. The CDR3 is 18 amino acids. Trimming stripped 0 bases from V and 1 base from J, with 15 bases between. The DNA for the CDR3 is TGTGCTCTTGGGGAACTGTACCTACCCACTGTTTTGACAGCACAACTCTTCTTT. Its protein product is CALGELYLPTVLTAQLFF.

The chain carries TRDV1 and TRDJ1; TRDD3 agrees at 10 bases. Losses at the gene ends were 3 bases for V and 0 bases for J; bases not matched to a gene: 25. In germline, CDR1 is TSWWSYY, CDR2 QGS. This CDR3 is 23 amino acids long. The CDR3 loop reads CALGDPVSLLGDGPFSYTDKLIF. In nucleotides, the CDR3 is TGTGCTCTTGGGGATCCCGTCTCTTTACTGGGGGATGGGCCTTTCTCGTACACCGATAAACTCATCTTT.

This clone was recorded a few times. The chain has TRDV1 and TRDJ1; 13 bases align to TRDD3. Germline lookup yields CDR1 TSWWSYY and CDR2 QGS. The trim removed 2 bases at V and 0 bases at J, leaving 21 bases unmatched. The CDR3 has 23 amino acids. In DNA form, the CDR3 reads TGTGCTCTTGGGGAATCCCTCCTGCCCCTTACTGGGGGATACGAGGGGTACACCGATAAACTCATCTTT. It yields the protein CALGESLLPLTGGYEGYTDKLIF.

The chain uses TRDV1 and TRDJ2; D gene ambiguous. Germline assignment: CDR1 TSWWSYY and CDR2 QGS. The CDR3 has 18 amino acids. Between the trimmed V and J ends, which lost 3 bases and 4 bases, there was a span of 21 bases. DNA of the CDR3: TGTGCTCTTGGGGACCCCAGCCGTGGGAGTGGGTCGACAGCACAACTCTTCTTT. Protein: CALGDPSRGSGSTAQLFF.

The V call is TRDV1, the J call TRDJ1, with 8 bases aligning to TRDD3. The ends lost 5 bases at V and 0 bases at J; junction bases unmatched: 26. Germline CDR1 TSWWSYY, CDR2 QGS. CDR3 length: 22 amino acids. This CDR3 reads CALGLRFSSYWGSPRYTDKLIF. The CDR3 DNA reads TGTGCTCTTGGGCTCCGTTTTTCGTCCTACTGGGGGTCCCCCCGGTACACCGATAAACTCATCTTT.

The V and J genes are TRDV1 and TRDJ1, with TRDD3 matching over 13 bases. V lost 5 bases and J lost 0; bases outside the gene matches: 18. In germline, CDR1 is TSWWSYY, CDR2 QGS. The CDR3 is made up of 21 amino acids. The CDR3 nucleotides read TGTGCTCTTGGGCAACATCCTGACTGGGGGATACGGGAGGGTTACACCGATAAACTCATCTTT. Protein sequence: CALGQHPDWGIREGYTDKLIF.

V usage is TRDV1 and J usage is TRDJ1, with D perhaps matching TRDD2 (5 bases). Trimming stripped 0 bases from V and 0 bases from J, with 11 bases between. Germline V lookup: CDR1 TSWWSYY, CDR2 QGS. CDR3 length equals 16 residues. CDR3 protein: CALGELPILNTDKLIF. CDR3 bases: TGTGCTCTTGGGGAACTTCCTATCCTTAACACCGATAAACTCATCTTT.

V and J are TRDV1 and TRDJ1; 8 bases map to TRDD3. Looked up from germline, CDR1 is TSWWSYY and CDR2 is QGS. The length of the CDR3 is 18 residues. The V and J ends lost 2 bases and 3 bases, in that order; junction bases with no gene match: 14. The CDR3, as DNA: TGTGCTCTTGGGGAAGGCCTACGTCGTACTGGGGGCCCCGATAAACTCATCTTT. As protein: CALGEGLRRTGGPDKLIF.

The gene calls are TRDV1 and TRDJ1; 9 bases line up with TRDD2. Germline CDR1 and CDR2: TSWWSYY and QGS. V was pared by 1 base and J by 7 bases, with 19 bases of the junction left unmatched. The CDR3 is made up of 19 amino acids. This chain's CDR3 is CALGERPFLRGTRDGKLIF. The CDR3 coding sequence is TGTGCTCTTGGGGAACGTCCCTTCCTACGAGGGACTCGGGACGGTAAACTCATCTTT.

The V call is TRDV1, the J call TRDJ1, with D tentatively TRDD3 (6 bases). Looked up from germline, CDR1 is TSWWSYY and CDR2 is QGS. CDR3 length: 16 residues. Trimming removed 1 base from V and 4 bases from J, with 16 bases in between. CDR3 sequence: CALGERCGGWGDKLIF. DNA of the CDR3: TGTGCTCTTGGGGAACGGTGCGGGGGCTGGGGCGATAAACTCATCTTT.

This clone has only a few counts. The chain couples TRDV1 to TRDJ1; D is tentatively TRDD1 or TRDD3 (5 bases each). Trimming stripped 3 bases from V and 0 bases from J, with 20 bases between. Germline CDR1 reads TSWWSYY; CDR2 reads QGS. The CDR3 totals 18 residues. The CDR3 coding sequence is TGTGCTCTTGGGGAGGATATAGGGAAATGGAAAAACACCGATAAACTCATCTTT. Translated, it gives CALGEDIGKWKNTDKLIF.

This clone has only a few counts. V gene TRDV1 combines with J gene TRDJ1; possible D gene TRDD3, 6 bases. CDR3 length: 22 residues. Trimming left V 0 bases short and J 0 bases short, with 29 bases between. The germline CDR1 and CDR2 sequences are TSWWSYY and QGS. CDR3 residues: CALGELAPLRRGLGLYTDKLIF. In nucleotides, the CDR3 is TGTGCTCTTGGGGAACTAGCCCCCTTACGGCGTGGACTGGGTCTGTACACCGATAAACTCATCTTT.

The chain joins TRDV1 to TRDJ1; TRDD3 aligns across 9 bases. Trimming cost V 4 bases and J 9 bases; bases outside gene matches: 21. CDR3 size: 18 residues. Per the germline V gene, CDR1 is TSWWSYY and CDR2 is QGS. The CDR3 region is CALGVPSQYWGTRGELIF. In nucleotides, the CDR3 is TGTGCTCTTGGGGTACCTTCCCAGTACTGGGGGACCCGGGGGGAACTCATCTTT.

The V and J genes are TRDV1 and TRDJ1, with D hard to call. From germline, CDR1 is TSWWSYY and CDR2 QGS. V was cut by 2 bases and J by 3 bases, with 13 bases left in between. The CDR3 runs to 15 residues. Written as DNA, the CDR3 is TGTGCTCTTGGGGAATACCCCCTAACTTCCGATAAACTCATCTTT. It codes for CALGEYPLTSDKLIF.

The chain employs TRDV1 and TRDJ1; 10 bases map to TRDD3. Germline V gene lookup returns CDR1 TSWWSYY and CDR2 QGS. J was trimmed by 3 bases and V by 2 bases; bases with no gene match: 36. The CDR3 consists of 26 residues. The CDR3 here is CALGEDALRGGARDVYWGIFPDKLIF. The CDR3 DNA reads TGTGCTCTTGGGGAAGATGCCTTACGCGGTGGCGCCAGGGACGTTTACTGGGGGATCTTTCCCGATAAACTCATCTTT.

This clone has a handful of counts. The J gene is TRDJ1, the V gene TRAV29/DV5; weak D call: TRDD2 (9 bases). Trimming removed 7 bases from V and 3 bases from J, with 34 bases in between. The CDR3 contains 19 residues. CDR1 is NSMFDY, CDR2 ISSIKDK, per germline. The chain's CDR3 is CAPLPTRDTPCGRSDKLIF. The CDR3, as DNA: TGTGCACCCCTTCCTACGAGGGATACGCCATGCGGGAGGTCCGATAAACTCATCTTT.

This clone was seen a few times. The V gene is TRDV1, the J gene TRDJ1, with TRDD3 matching over 12 bases. In germline, CDR1 is TSWWSYY, CDR2 QGS. J gave up 8 bases and V 1 base, and 20 bases lay outside the gene matches. The CDR3 has 20 amino acids. The CDR3 coding sequence is TGTGCTCTTGGGGAACGGACGGTCCTTCTCTACCTGGGGGATACGCAGAAACTCATCTTT. Amino acids: CALGERTVLLYLGDTQKLIF.